The 6 T cell receptor beta chains below were found in one sample sequenced in a study of T cell changes during pregnancy in multiple sclerosis. Here immunoSEQ multiplex PCR was the method, and the copy in TCRdb shows in-frame clones only, minus some. Here the sample spans approximately 53,000 clones, roughly 92% being singletons. Sequencing was performed on CD4+ T cells from peripheral blood mononuclear cells, taken in the third trimester of pregnancy. All receptors derive from a female donor with multiple sclerosis, enrolled in a pregnancy study.

The chain combines TRBV19 with TRBJ1-1; TRBD1 aligns across 9 bases. In germline, CDR1 is LNHDA, CDR2 SQIVND (reference sequence). The junction had 9 bases not matched to a gene; V was cut back by 9 bases and J by 7 bases. The CDR3 length is 13 residues. In nucleotides, the CDR3 is TGTGCCAGCAAAAACAGGGGGCACCGTGAAGCTTTCTTT. Translation: CASKNRGHREAFF.

The chain recombines TRBV18 with TRBJ1-2; 9 bases match TRBD1. CDR3 length: 16 residues. Looked up from germline, CDR1 is KGHSH and CDR2 is LQKENI. J lost 5 bases, V lost 3 bases, and 10 bases had no gene match. CDR3 sequence (DNA): TGTGCCAGCTCACCCTTACCGGGACAGGGTCTTTATGGCTACACCTTC. Translated, it gives CASSPLPGQGLYGYTF.

The chain recombines TRBV2 with TRBJ2-2; possibly TRBD2 for D (6 bases). Per the germline V gene, CDR1 is SNHLY and CDR2 is FYNNEI. The CDR3 loop spans 14 amino acids. Trimming shortened V by 11 bases and J by 4 bases, and 17 bases separated the two germline ends. The CDR3 sequence: CAAAGPGPTGELFF. The CDR3 DNA follows: TGTGCCGCGGCGGGGCCAGGGCCCACCGGGGAGCTGTTTTTT. The whole variable domain, filled in from reference TRBV2 and TRBJ2-2, reads EPEVTQTPSHQVTQMGQEVILRCVPISNHLYFYWYRQILGQKVEFLVSFYNNEISEKSEIFDDQFSVERPDGSNFTLKIRSTKLEDSAMYFCAAAGPGPTGELFFGEGSRLTVL.

V and J are TRBV14 and TRBJ1-6, with TRBD1 matching 7 bases. The CDR3 is made up of 13 amino acids. The ends lost 4 bases at V and 10 bases at J; junction bases unmatched: 4. The V gene's germline CDR1 is SGHDN and CDR2 FVKESK. CDR3 region: CASSRDRGSPLHF. The CDR3 DNA sequence: TGTGCCAGCAGCCGGGACAGAGGGTCACCCCTCCACTTT.

The chain employs TRBV19 and TRBJ1-4, with 7 bases identical to TRBD1. The junction had 5 bases not matched to a gene; V was cut back by 7 bases and J by 0 bases. Germline V lookup: CDR1 LNHDA, CDR2 SQIVND (reference sequence). The CDR3 spans 15 residues. The CDR3 bases are TGTGCCAGTATGAGGACAGGCTCAACTAATGAAAAACTGTTTTTT. Translation: CASMRTGSTNEKLFF.

V usage is TRBV7-2 and J usage is TRBJ2-7, with D hard to call. CDR1 and CDR2 from the germline V gene are SGHTA and FQGNSA. V was cut by 3 bases and J by 6 bases, with 9 bases left in between. CDR3 length: 12 residues. Written as DNA, the CDR3 is TGTGCCAGCAGCTTTCCGTTCCTCGAGCAGTACTTC. It yields the protein CASSFPFLEQYF.